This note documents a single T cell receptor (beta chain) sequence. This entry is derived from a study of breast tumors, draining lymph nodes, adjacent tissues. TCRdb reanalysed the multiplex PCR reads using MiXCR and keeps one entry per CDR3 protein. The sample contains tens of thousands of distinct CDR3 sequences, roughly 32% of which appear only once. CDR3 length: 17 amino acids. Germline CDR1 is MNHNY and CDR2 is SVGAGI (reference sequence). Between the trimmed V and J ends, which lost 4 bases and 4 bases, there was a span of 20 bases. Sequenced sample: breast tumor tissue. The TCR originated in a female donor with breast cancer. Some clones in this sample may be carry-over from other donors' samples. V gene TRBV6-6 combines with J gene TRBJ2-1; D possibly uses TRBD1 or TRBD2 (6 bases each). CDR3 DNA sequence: TGTGCCAGCAGTTTCCCGGGGGCCACGGGAGCTTACAATGAGCAGTTCTTC. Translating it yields CASSFPGATGAYNEQFF.